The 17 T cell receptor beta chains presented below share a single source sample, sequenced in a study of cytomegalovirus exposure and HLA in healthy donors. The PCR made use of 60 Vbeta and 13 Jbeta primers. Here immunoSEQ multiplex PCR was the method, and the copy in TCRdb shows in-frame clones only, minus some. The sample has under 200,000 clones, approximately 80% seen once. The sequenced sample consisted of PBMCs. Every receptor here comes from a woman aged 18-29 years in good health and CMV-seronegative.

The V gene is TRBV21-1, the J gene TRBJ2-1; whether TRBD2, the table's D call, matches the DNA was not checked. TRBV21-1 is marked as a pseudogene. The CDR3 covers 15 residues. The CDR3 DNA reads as TGTGCCAGCAGTCTGCCGGGAGCCGGTTACAATGAGCAGTTCTTC. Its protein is CASSLPGAGYNEQFF.

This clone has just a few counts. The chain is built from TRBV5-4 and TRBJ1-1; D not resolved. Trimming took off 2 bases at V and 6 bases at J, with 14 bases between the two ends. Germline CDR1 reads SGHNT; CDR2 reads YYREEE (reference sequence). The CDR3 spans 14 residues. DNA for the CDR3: TGTGCCAGCAGCTTAGATATAGCTATCCCTGAAGCTTTCTTT. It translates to CASSLDIAIPEAFF.

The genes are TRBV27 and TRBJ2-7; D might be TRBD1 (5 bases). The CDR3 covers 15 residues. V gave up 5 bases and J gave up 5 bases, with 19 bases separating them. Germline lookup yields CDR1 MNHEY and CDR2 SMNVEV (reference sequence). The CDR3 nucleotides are TGTGCCAGCAGTCCACGTGGACACGTCTTGCACGAGCAGTACGTC. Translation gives CASSPRGHVLHEQYV.

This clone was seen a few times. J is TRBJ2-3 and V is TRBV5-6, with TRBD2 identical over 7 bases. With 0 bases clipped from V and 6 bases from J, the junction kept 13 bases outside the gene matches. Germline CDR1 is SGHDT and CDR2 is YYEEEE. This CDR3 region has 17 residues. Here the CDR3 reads CASSLEGTGGLGDTQYF. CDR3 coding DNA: TGTGCCAGCAGCTTGGAAGGTACGGGAGGCCTTGGCGATACGCAGTATTTT.

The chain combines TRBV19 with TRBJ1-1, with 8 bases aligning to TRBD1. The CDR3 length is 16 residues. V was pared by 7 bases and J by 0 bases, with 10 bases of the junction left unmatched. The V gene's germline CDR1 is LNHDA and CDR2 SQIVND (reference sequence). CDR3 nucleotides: TGTGCCAGTACAATATCAGGGGGCTCTATGAACACTGAAGCTTTCTTT. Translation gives CASTISGGSMNTEAFF.

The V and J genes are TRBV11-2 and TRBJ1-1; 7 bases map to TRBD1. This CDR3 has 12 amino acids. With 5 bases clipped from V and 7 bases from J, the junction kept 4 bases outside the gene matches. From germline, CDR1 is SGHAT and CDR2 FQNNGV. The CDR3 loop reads CASSPTGNEAFF. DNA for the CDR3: TGTGCCAGCAGCCCGACAGGGAATGAAGCTTTCTTT. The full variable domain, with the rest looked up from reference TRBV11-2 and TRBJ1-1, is EAGVAQSPRYKIIEKRQSVAFWCNPISGHATLYWYQQILGQGPKLLIQFQNNGVVDDSQLPKDRFSAERLKGVDSTLKIQPAKLEDSAVYLCASSPTGNEAFFGQGTRLTVV.

The chain's CDR3 is CASGTGVGNTIYF. The CDR3 coding sequence is TGTGCCAGCGGGACAGGGGTTGGAAACACCATATATTTT. This chain joins TRBV28 and TRBJ1-3; 10 bases line up with TRBD1. Germline CDR1 MDHEN, CDR2 SYDVKM. The CDR3 runs 13 residues. Trimming cost V 8 bases and J 3 bases; bases outside gene matches: 1.

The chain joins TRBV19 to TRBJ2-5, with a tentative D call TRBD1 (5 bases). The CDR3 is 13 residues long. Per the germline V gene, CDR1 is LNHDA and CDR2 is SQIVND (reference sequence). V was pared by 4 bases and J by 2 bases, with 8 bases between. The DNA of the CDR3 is TGTGCCAGTAGTAAGACAGAACAAGAGACCCAGTACTTC. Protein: CASSKTEQETQYF.

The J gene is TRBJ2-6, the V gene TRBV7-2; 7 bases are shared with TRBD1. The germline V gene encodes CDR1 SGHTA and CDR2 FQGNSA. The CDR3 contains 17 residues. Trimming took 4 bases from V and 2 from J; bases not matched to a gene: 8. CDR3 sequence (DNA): TGTGCCAGCAGCTCCCGGGACAGAGCGACTGGGGCCAACGTCCTGACTTTC. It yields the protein CASSSRDRATGANVLTF.

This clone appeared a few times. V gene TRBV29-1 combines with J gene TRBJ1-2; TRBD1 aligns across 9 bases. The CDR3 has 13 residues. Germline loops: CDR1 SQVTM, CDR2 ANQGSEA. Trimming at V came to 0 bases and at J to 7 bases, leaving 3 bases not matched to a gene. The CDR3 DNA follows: TGCAGCGTTGAAGAACAGGGGGCGCGTGGCTACACCTTC. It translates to CSVEEQGARGYTF.

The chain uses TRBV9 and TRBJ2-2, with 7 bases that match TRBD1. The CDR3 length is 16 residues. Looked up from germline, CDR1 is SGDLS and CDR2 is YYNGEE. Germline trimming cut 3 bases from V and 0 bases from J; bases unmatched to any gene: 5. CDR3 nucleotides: TGTGCCAGCAGCGCCTCTCAGGGGGCGAACACCGGGGAGCTGTTTTTT. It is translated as CASSASQGANTGELFF. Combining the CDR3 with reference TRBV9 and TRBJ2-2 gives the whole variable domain DSGVTQTPKHLITATGQRVTLRCSPRSGDLSVYWYQQSLDQGLQFLIQYYNGEERAKGNILERFSAQQFPDLHSELNLSSLELGDSALYFCASSASQGANTGELFFGEGSRLTVL.

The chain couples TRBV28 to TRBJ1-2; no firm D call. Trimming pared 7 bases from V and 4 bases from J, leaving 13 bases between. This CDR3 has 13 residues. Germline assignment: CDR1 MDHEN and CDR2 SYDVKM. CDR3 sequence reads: CASTPGGIYGYTF. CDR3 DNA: TGTGCCAGCACTCCCGGCGGGATCTATGGCTACACCTTC.

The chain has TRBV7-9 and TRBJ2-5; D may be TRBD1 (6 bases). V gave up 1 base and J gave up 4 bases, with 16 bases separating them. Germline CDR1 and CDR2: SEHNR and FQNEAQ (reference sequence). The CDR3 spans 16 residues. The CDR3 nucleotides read TGTGCCAGCAGCTTAGGCCACAGGGAAGGGGGAGAGACCCAGTACTTC. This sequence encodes CASSLGHREGGETQYF.

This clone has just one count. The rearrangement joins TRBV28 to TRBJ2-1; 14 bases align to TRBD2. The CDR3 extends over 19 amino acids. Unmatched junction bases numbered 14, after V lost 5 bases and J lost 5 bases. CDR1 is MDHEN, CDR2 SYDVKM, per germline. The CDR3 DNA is TGTGCCAGCAGTACAAGGGGACTAGCGGGAGTGGGTTCTAACAATGAGCAGTTCTTC. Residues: CASSTRGLAGVGSNNEQFF.

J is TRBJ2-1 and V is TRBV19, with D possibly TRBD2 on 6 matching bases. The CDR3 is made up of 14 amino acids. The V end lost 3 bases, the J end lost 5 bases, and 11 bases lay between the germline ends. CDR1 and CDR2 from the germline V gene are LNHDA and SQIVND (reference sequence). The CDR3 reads CASSMAGGNNEQFF. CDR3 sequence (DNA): TGTGCCAGTAGTATGGCGGGCGGGAACAATGAGCAGTTCTTC.

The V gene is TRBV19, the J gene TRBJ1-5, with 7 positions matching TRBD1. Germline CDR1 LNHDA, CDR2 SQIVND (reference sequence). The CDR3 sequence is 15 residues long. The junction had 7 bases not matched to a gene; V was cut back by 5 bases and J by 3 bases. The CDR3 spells CASSFARGNNQPQHF. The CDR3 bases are TGTGCCAGTAGTTTCGCCAGGGGGAACAATCAGCCCCAGCATTTT.

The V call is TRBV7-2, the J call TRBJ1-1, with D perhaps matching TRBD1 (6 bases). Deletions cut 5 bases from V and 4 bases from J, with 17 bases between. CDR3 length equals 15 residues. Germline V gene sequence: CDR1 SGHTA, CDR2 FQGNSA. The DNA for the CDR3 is TGTGCCAGCAGCCCAGTGGGACACGAGATCACTGAAGCTTTCTTT. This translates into CASSPVGHEITEAFF.